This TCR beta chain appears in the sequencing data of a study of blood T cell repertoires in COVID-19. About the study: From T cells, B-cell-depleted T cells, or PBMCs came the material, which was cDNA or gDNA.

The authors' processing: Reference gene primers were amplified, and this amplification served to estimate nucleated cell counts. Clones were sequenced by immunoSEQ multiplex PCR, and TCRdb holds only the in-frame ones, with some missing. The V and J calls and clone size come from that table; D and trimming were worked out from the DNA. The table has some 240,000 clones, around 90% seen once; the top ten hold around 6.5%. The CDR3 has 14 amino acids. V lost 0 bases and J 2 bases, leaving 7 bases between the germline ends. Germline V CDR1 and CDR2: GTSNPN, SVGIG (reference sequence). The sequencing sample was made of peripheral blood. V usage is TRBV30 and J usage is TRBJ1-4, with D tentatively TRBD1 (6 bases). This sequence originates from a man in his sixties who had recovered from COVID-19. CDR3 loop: CAWSVTGTNEKLFF. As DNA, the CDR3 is TGTGCCTGGAGTGTAACAGGGACTAATGAAAAACTGTTTTTT. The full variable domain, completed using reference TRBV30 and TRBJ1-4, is SQTIHQWPATLVQPVGSPLSLECTVEGTSNPNLYWYRQAAGRGLQLLFYSVGIGQISSEVPQNLSASRPQDRQFILSSKKLLLSDSGFYLCAWSVTGTNEKLFFGSGTQLSVL.